This T cell receptor (beta chain) was documented in a study of CD8+ T cells in alopecia areata. V shed 4 bases and J 0 bases; nucleotides not matched to a gene: 11. The CDR3 covers 18 residues. Germline CDR1 is SGHAT and CDR2 is FQNNGV. The sequencing template was cDNA reverse transcribed from extracted RNA. The table came from immunoSEQ multiplex PCR; TCRdb's copy has only in-frame clones and leaves some out. The sample includes roughly 150,000 clones, less than 65% of them seen just once. The source of this sequence is a human donor with alopecia areata. This specimen consisted of CD8+ T cells sorted from blood, obtained at week 0. V usage is TRBV11-2 and J usage is TRBJ2-4, with 8 bases identical to TRBD2. The CDR3 region is CASSSPPDSGGAKNIQYF. CDR3 coding DNA: TGTGCCAGCAGCTCACCCCCTGACAGCGGGGGAGCCAAAAACATTCAGTACTTC.